These T cell receptor beta chains were read from a single sample in a study of cytomegalovirus exposure and HLA in healthy donors. The table came from immunoSEQ multiplex PCR; TCRdb's copy has only in-frame clones and leaves some out. Across tens of thousands of clones, the top ten clones capture approximately 5% of the sample. Sequencing was performed on PBMCs. The receptor set was obtained from a man under 40 in good health and CMV-seropositive. The CDR3 runs from the conserved cysteine through the conserved F or W. Each record gives: D gene, J gene, V gene, CDR3 length, CDR3 DNA, CDR3 protein. D genes are given only for firm matches.

TRBD2 TRBJ2-7 TRBV2 13 TGTGCCAGCACACCTAGCGGGCCCTACGAGCAGTACTTC CASTPSGPYEQYF
NA TRBJ1-5 TRBV29-1 13 TGCAGCGTTGAGACGGGGAGGGGGCAGCCCCAGCATTTT CSVETGRGQPQHF
TRBD2 TRBJ2-7 TRBV6-1 14 TGTGCCAGCAGAGTGACTAGCGGCGCCTACGAGCAGTACTTC CASRVTSGAYEQYF
NA TRBJ2-7 TRBV7-9 16 TGTGCCAGCAGCTTAGCGCAACAGGTGGGCTCCTACGAGCAGTACTTC CASSLAQQVGSYEQYF
NA TRBJ2-7 TRBV6-5 14 TGTGCCAGCAGTGCGCGGGGTTGGTCCTACGAGCAGTACTTC CASSARGWSYEQYF
NA TRBJ2-1 TRBV11-3 14 TGTGCCAGCAGCTTAGAGCAGGGTGTTAGTGAGCAGTTCTTC CASSLEQGVSEQFF
NA TRBJ1-3 TRBV30 13 TGTGCCTGGAGTGTTAGCTCTGGAAACACCATATATTTT CAWSVSSGNTIYF
NA TRBJ2-5 TRBV5-1 13 TGCGCCAGCAGCTTCCCCCCTGAAGAGACCCAGTACTTC CASSFPPEETQYF
NA TRBJ2-7 TRBV6-1 15 TGTGCCAGCAGCGTGACGTCAGTACAGGGCAACGAGCAGTACTTC CASSVTSVQGNEQYF
TRBD1 TRBJ2-3 TRBV6-1 14 TGTGCCAGCAGTCCCGGGACAGGGCCAGATAAGCAGTATTTT CASSPGTGPDKQYF
NA TRBJ2-5 TRBV5-1 17 TGCGCCAGCAGCTTGGCGCCCCACGGGGGGCCCGCCGAGACCCAGTACTTC CASSLAPHGGPAETQYF
TRBD1 TRBJ2-2 TRBV7-3 15 TGTGCCAGCAGCCCCGGGACAGGGGATACCGGGGAGCTGTTTTTT CASSPGTGDTGELFF
TRBD1 TRBJ1-1 TRBV11-2 13 TGTGCCAGCAGCTTGCAGGGGGACACTGAAGCTTTCTTT CASSLQGDTEAFF
TRBD1 TRBJ2-7 TRBV30 13 TGTGCCTGGAGCACCGGGACAGGGCTCGAGCAGTACTTC CAWSTGTGLEQYF
NA TRBJ1-6 TRBV27 13 TGTGCCAGCAGTTTCCTCCACGCCGGTGTCCTCCACTTT CASSFLHAGVLHF
TRBD2 TRBJ2-5 TRBV30 18 TGTGCCTGGAGTGGTTCGGGACTAGCGGGAGTCCTGCGGGAGACCCAGTACTTC CAWSGSGLAGVLRETQYF
NA TRBJ1-1 TRBV6-1 18 TGTGCCAGCAGTGAATTGGGTCCTTGGGTCTCCGGGGGCACTGAAGCTTTCTTT CASSELGPWVSGGTEAFF
NA TRBJ2-1 TRBV19 14 TGTGCCAGTAGCACTCGGGACATAGACAATGAGCAGTTCTTC CASSTRDIDNEQFF
TRBD2 TRBJ2-1 TRBV28 15 TGTGCCAGCTTGGATGCGGGGGGGAAAGACAATGAGCAGTTCTTC CASLDAGGKDNEQFF
TRBD1 TRBJ2-7 TRBV5-1 14 TGCGCCAGCAGCTGGGGGACAGCCCAAACTGAGCAGTACTTC CASSWGTAQTEQYF
TRBD1 TRBJ2-3 TRBV2 16 TGTGCCAGCAGTGCGGGGACAGGGGGTCGTATAGATACGCAGTATTTT CASSAGTGGRIDTQYF
NA TRBJ2-7 TRBV30 13 TGTGCCTGGAGTACCCCTGAGTTTAACGAGCAGTACTTC CAWSTPEFNEQYF
NA TRBJ1-5 TRBV7-8 15 TGTGCCAGCAGCCTGGGACACTATAGCAATCAGCCCCAGCATTTT CASSLGHYSNQPQHF
NA TRBJ2-7 TRBV2 13 TGTGCCGACTCTCCCGGGACACCCTTAGAGCAGTACTTC CADSPGTPLEQYF
NA TRBJ2-7 TRBV2 14 TGTGCCAGCAGTGAAAGGAAGCGCCCCTACGAGCAGTACTTC CASSERKRPYEQYF
TRBD1 TRBJ2-6 TRBV5-1 18 TGCGCCAGCAGCACCGGACAGGGGGCGAACTCTGGGGCCAACGTCCTGACTTTC CASSTGQGANSGANVLTF
TRBD1 TRBJ2-5 TRBV9 15 TGTGCCAGCAGCGTTTCAGAGGGGGCCAGGGAGACCCAGTACTTC CASSVSEGARETQYF
TRBD1 TRBJ2-7 TRBV9 18 TGTGCCAGCAGCGTAGCTCTTCGTCGGACAGGGGTTAACTACGAGCAGTACTTC CASSVALRRTGVNYEQYF
NA TRBJ1-2 TRBV5-4 13 TGTGCCAGCAGCCCCGACAGTAACTATGGCTACACCTTC CASSPDSNYGYTF
NA TRBJ2-3 TRBV25-1 14 TGTGCCAGCAGTGAATGGGGACTGATAGATACGCAGTATTTT CASSEWGLIDTQYF
NA TRBJ1-3 TRBV29-1 15 TGCAGCGCTACGACTGATCAGACCTTTGGAAACACCATATATTTT CSATTDQTFGNTIYF
NA TRBJ2-5 TRBV29-1 13 TGCAGCGTAGGCTTCACCGGGGGAGAGACCCAGTACTTC CSVGFTGGETQYF
TRBD1 TRBJ1-2 TRBV10-3 14 TGTGCCATCAGGGGACAGGGGGCTTTCTATGGCTACACCTTC CAIRGQGAFYGYTF
NA TRBJ2-2 TRBV6-4 13 TGTGCCAGCAGTGACAGGAACACCGGGGAGCTGTTTTTT CASSDRNTGELFF
NA TRBJ2-1 TRBV29-1 13 TGCAGCGTTGAAGATTCTCAGACATTGGGGCAGTTCTTC CSVEDSQTLGQFF
TRBD1 TRBJ2-2 TRBV18 15 TGTGCCAGCTCGCTAGACAGGGAATCCACCGGGGAGCTGTTTTTT CASSLDRESTGELFF
NA TRBJ1-4 TRBV19 16 TGTGCCAGTAGTATGGAGGACCTAGCAACTAATGAAAAACTGTTTTTT CASSMEDLATNEKLFF
NA TRBJ2-7 TRBV19 14 TGTGCCAGTAGTTCCCAGGGAAGAGCCTACGAGCAGTACTTC CASSSQGRAYEQYF
NA TRBJ1-2 TRBV9 12 TGTGCCAGCAGCGTAGTTCAGGGTAGCTACACCTTC CASSVVQGSYTF
NA TRBJ1-2 TRBV30 14 TGTGCCTGGAGTGTAGGGACACTTAACTATGGCTACACCTTC CAWSVGTLNYGYTF
NA TRBJ2-1 TRBV4-1 16 TGCGCCAGCAGCCGCGAGGGGGGGGCCCACTACAATGAGCAGTTCTTC CASSREGGAHYNEQFF
TRBD1 TRBJ2-4 TRBV30 15 TGTGCCTGGAGTGTTACAGGGGCAGCCAAAAACATTCAGTACTTC CAWSVTGAAKNIQYF
TRBD1 TRBJ2-7 TRBV25-1 12 TGTGCCAGCAGTTTACAGGGGGGCGAGCAGTACTTC CASSLQGGEQYF
TRBD2 TRBJ2-3 TRBV7-9 16 TGTGCCAGCAGCCCGGGACTAGCGGGCCCCCCCGATACGCAGTATTTT CASSPGLAGPPDTQYF
NA TRBJ2-3 TRBV7-6 16 TGTGCCAGCAGCTTCTCCACGGGGGGCCCCGCAGATACGCAGTATTTT CASSFSTGGPADTQYF
TRBD2 TRBJ2-3 TRBV2 16 TGTGCCGGGGCCCGTTGGACTAGAGGGAGATCAGATACGCAGTATTTT CAGARWTRGRSDTQYF
NA TRBJ1-1 TRBV6-5 14 TGTGCCAGCAGCTCCGGACAGACGAACACTGAAGCTTTCTTT CASSSGQTNTEAFF
TRBD1 TRBJ2-3 TRBV9 14 TGTGCCAGCAGCCCGGGACAGGGGGCTTATACGCAGTATTTT CASSPGQGAYTQYF
TRBD1 TRBJ1-1 TRBV29-1 13 TGCAGCGTCCGCAGGGGGGAGAACACTGAAGCTTTCTTT CSVRRGENTEAFF
TRBD2 TRBJ2-7 TRBV7-2 15 TGTGCCAGCAGCTTCACTAGCGGGGGTGCCTACGAGCAGTACTTC CASSFTSGGAYEQYF
NA TRBJ2-3 TRBV11-2 14 TGTGCCAGCTTCGGCGGGAACTACACAGATACGCAGTATTTT CASFGGNYTDTQYF
NA TRBJ2-5 TRBV25-1 14 TGTGCCAGCAGTGAAAGTGGAGGAAAAGAGACCCAGTACTTC CASSESGGKETQYF
NA TRBJ1-2 TRBV23-1 17 TGCGCCAGCAGTCAGCCCCCGGCGGGGCCGGGGAGCTATGGCTACACCTTC CASSQPPAGPGSYGYTF